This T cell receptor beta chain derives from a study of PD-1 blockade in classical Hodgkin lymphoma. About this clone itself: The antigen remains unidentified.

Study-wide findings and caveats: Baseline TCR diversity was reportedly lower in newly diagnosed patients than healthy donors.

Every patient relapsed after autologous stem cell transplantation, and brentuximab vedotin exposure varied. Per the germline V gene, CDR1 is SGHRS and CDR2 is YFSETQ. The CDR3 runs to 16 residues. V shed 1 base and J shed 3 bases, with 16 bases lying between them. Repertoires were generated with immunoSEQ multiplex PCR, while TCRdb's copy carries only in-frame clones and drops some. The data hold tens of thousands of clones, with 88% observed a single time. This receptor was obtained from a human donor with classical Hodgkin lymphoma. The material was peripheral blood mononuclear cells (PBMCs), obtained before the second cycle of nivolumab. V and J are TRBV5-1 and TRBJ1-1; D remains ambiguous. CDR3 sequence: CASSLNPVRADTEAFF. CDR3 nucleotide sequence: TGCGCCAGCAGCTTGAACCCCGTCCGGGCGGACACTGAAGCTTTCTTT.